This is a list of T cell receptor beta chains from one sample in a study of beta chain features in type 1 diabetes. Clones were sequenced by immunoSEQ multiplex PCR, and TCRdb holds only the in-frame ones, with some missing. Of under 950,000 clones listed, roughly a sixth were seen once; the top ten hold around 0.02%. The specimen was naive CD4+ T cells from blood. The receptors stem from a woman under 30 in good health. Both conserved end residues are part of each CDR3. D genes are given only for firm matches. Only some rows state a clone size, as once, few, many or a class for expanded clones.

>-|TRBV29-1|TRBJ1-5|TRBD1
CSVTGTGEEGNQPQHF
TGCAGCGTGACCGGGACAGGGGAAGAAGGCAATCAGCCCCAGCATTTT
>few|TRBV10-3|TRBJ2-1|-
CAISEGARSYNEQFF
TGTGCCATCAGTGAGGGAGCACGCTCCTACAATGAGCAGTTCTTC
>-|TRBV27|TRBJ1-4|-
CASSYREGEKLFF
TGTGCCAGCAGTTACAGGGAGGGCGAAAAACTGTTTTTT
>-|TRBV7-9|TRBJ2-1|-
CASSPWAGNEQFF
TGTGCCAGCAGCCCCTGGGCGGGAAATGAGCAGTTCTTC
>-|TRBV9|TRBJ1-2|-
CASSVGGALPYGYTF
TGTGCCAGCAGCGTAGGGGGGGCCCTACCTTATGGCTACACCTTC
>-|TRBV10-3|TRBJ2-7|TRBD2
CAIKTSGSYEQYF
TGTGCCATCAAGACTAGCGGGTCCTACGAGCAGTACTTC
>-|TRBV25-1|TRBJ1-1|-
CASSSRTTVTEAFF
TGTGCCAGCAGTTCTCGTACTACCGTGACTGAAGCTTTCTTT
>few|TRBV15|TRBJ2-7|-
CATSRGHGYEQYF
TGTGCCACCAGCAGAGGACACGGCTACGAGCAGTACTTC
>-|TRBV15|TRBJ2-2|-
CATSRDLHGELFF
TGTGCCACCAGCAGAGATCTCCACGGGGAGCTGTTTTTT
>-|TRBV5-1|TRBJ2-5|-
CASRAGGTQYF
TGCGCCAGCAGAGCCGGGGGGACCCAGTACTTC
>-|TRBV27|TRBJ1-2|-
CASKRGGDGYTF
TGTGCCAGCAAGAGGGGTGGAGATGGCTACACCTTC
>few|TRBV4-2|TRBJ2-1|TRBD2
CASSQDTRTGGPHEQFF
TGTGCCAGCAGCCAAGATACTAGAACGGGAGGGCCTCATGAGCAGTTCTTC
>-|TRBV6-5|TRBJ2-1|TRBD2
CASSPPGLAPNEQFF
TGTGCCAGCTCACCCCCGGGACTAGCGCCAAATGAGCAGTTCTTC
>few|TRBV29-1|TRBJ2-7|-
CSVARQAPYEQYF
TGCAGCGTTGCGAGACAGGCGCCCTACGAGCAGTACTTC
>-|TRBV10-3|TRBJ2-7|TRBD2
CAISEWGGSSSYEQYF
TGTGCCATCAGTGAGTGGGGGGGTAGCAGCTCCTACGAGCAGTACTTC
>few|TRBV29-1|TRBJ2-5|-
CSVGGRGTSQETQYF
TGCAGCGTTGGGGGACGCGGGACCTCGCAAGAGACCCAGTACTTC
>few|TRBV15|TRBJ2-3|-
CATSRGGVGSDTQYF
TGTGCCACCAGCAGAGGGGGAGTGGGGTCAGATACGCAGTATTTT
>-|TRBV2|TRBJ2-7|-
CASSGDIGGQYF
TGTGCCAGCAGTGGGGACATTGGGGGGCAGTACTTC
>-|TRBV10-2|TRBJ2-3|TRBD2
CASEASGSDTQYF
TGCGCCAGCGAGGCTAGCGGCTCAGATACGCAGTATTTT
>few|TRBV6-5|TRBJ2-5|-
CASSSGPRQETQYF
TGTGCCAGCAGCAGCGGGCCAAGGCAAGAGACCCAGTACTTC
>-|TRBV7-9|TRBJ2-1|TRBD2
CASSAAASGTNEQFF
TGTGCCAGCAGCGCTGCGGCTAGCGGAACCAATGAGCAGTTCTTC
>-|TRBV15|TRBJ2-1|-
CATSRTLASSYNEQFF
TGTGCCACCAGCAGAACTCTAGCAAGCTCCTACAATGAGCAGTTCTTC